This entry concerns a single T cell receptor beta chain. Its antigen is not identified. In the PCR, 60 Vbeta and 13 Jbeta primers were used. Profiled with immunoSEQ multiplex PCR; TCRdb holds only in-frame clones, not every one. Of some 250,000 clones listed, 70% to 90% are singletons. The data stem from a study of cytomegalovirus exposure and HLA in healthy donors. Study overall: Within the Caucasian-associated ancestry cluster were roughly 81% of the 350 to 400 genotyped donors.

Study findings and constraints: Rarity characterized most TCR sequences, yet some public TCRs appeared in many donors. Several V segments, TRBV6-2 and TRBV6-3 among them, could not be told apart and were dropped. Per published accounts, TCR beta sequences correctly predicted the HLA-A and HLA-B alleles of most subjects.

The CDR3 runs to 14 residues. Germline CDR1 SEHNR, CDR2 FQNEAQ (reference sequence). Trimming pared 5 bases from V and 2 bases from J, leaving 10 bases between. This receptor was obtained from a woman aged 55-69 years in good health and CMV-seropositive. The sample taken for sequencing was PBMCs. This chain connects TRBV7-9 to TRBJ1-5, with D perhaps matching TRBD1 (6 bases). CDR3 nucleotide sequence: TGTGCCAGCAGCCAAGGGGGAGGCAATCAGCCCCAGCATTTT. Its translation: CASSQGGGNQPQHF.